The 21 T cell receptor beta chains below all came from one sample that was sequenced in a study of blood T cell repertoires in COVID-19. Measured with immunoSEQ multiplex PCR; TCRdb has only the in-frame clones, and not every one. The sample lists 77,000 or so clones, about three quarters occurring once. The sequenced sample was peripheral blood. These TCRs come from a woman aged 80 or over with active or convalescent COVID-19.

The V gene is TRBV12-3 or TRBV12-4, the J gene TRBJ2-7, with 13 bases that match TRBD2. CDR3 length: 13 residues. The J segment lost 7 bases and the V segment lost 7 bases, leaving 4 bases of the junction unmatched. CDR3 bases: TGTGCCAGCACCCCACTAGCGGGGGGGGAGCAGTACTTC. Its translation: CASTPLAGGEQYF.

This chain uses TRBV5-1 with TRBJ2-7; 12 nucleotides line up with TRBD2. The CDR3 runs 14 residues. With V trimmed by 3 bases and J by 6 bases, 4 bases remained unmatched. Germline loops: CDR1 SGHRS, CDR2 YFSETQ. The CDR3 coding sequence is TGCGCCAGCAGCTGGACTAGCGGGATGGGCGAGCAGTACTTC. This translates into CASSWTSGMGEQYF.

V is TRBV7-2 and J is TRBJ2-5; 16 bases agree with TRBD2. The CDR3 is 16 amino acids. CDR1 SGHTA and CDR2 FQGNSA come from the germline V gene. V lost 5 bases, J lost 2 bases, and 2 bases stayed unmatched. In DNA form, the CDR3 reads TGTGCCAGCAGCCAGGGACTAGCGGGGGGGCAAGAGACCCAGTACTTC. This translates into CASSQGLAGGQETQYF.

The sample holds one count of this clone. The gene calls are TRBV7-9 and TRBJ1-1; possible D gene TRBD1, 6 bases. The germline gives CDR1 SEHNR, CDR2 FQNEAQ (reference sequence). The CDR3 contains 14 residues. V was pared by 3 bases and J by 2 bases, with 10 bases between. CDR3 loop: CASSFTGLNTEAFF. The DNA for the CDR3 is TGTGCCAGCAGCTTTACAGGGCTAAACACTGAAGCTTTCTTT.

The rearrangement links TRBV11-2 to TRBJ2-1; 12 nucleotides agree with TRBD2. Unmatched junction bases numbered 3, after V lost 5 bases and J lost 4 bases. Per the germline V gene, CDR1 is SGHAT and CDR2 is FQNNGV. The CDR3 extends over 15 amino acids. Here the CDR3 reads CASSALAGGYNEQFF. CDR3 DNA: TGTGCCAGCAGCGCTCTAGCGGGGGGGTACAATGAGCAGTTCTTC.

This chain links TRBV19 with TRBJ2-2, with 7 nucleotides matching TRBD1. The CDR3 is 19 residues long. The germline gives CDR1 LNHDA, CDR2 SQIVND (reference sequence). The ends lost 5 bases at V and 1 base at J; junction bases unmatched: 16. This chain's CDR3 is CASSRQRGSTGLNTGELFF. The CDR3 DNA follows: TGTGCCAGTAGTCGCCAGAGGGGATCGACAGGGTTGAACACCGGGGAGCTGTTTTTT.

This sequence joins TRBV18 and TRBJ1-5; the match to TRBD1 covers 7 bases. V lost 4 bases and J lost 7; bases outside the gene matches: 7. Germline V lookup: CDR1 KGHSH, CDR2 LQKENI. The CDR3 is 14 residues long. The CDR3 sequence is CASSLGTEWQPQHF. The CDR3 DNA follows: TGTGCCAGCTCACTCGGGACAGAGTGGCAGCCCCAGCATTTT. The full variable domain, completed using reference TRBV18 and TRBJ1-5, is NAGVMQNPRHLVRRRGQEARLRCSPMKGHSHVYWYRQLPEEGLKFMVYLQKENIIDESGMPKERFSAEFPKEGPSILRIQQVVRGDSAAYFCASSLGTEWQPQHFGDGTRLSIL.

On this clone itself: The sample contains more than one DNA sequence encoding this CDR3. V gene TRBV12-3 or TRBV12-4 combines with J gene TRBJ2-7, with D uncertain. Trimming pared 5 bases from V and 0 bases from J, leaving 2 bases between. This CDR3 spans 11 amino acids. The CDR3 DNA reads as TGTGCCAGCAGTCACTCCTACGAGCAGTACTTC. Its translation: CASSHSYEQYF.

V gene TRBV7-2 combines with J gene TRBJ2-7; D might be TRBD2 (6 bases). The CDR3 sequence is 14 residues long. Germline-derived CDR1 and CDR2 are SGHTA and FQGNSA. V gave up 2 bases and J gave up 6 bases, with 14 bases separating them. The CDR3 region is CASSLYGVGGEQYF. The CDR3 nucleotides read TGTGCCAGCAGCTTATATGGGGTGGGGGGCGAGCAGTACTTC.

The CDR3 coding sequence is TGCAGTGCAGGGACAGGGAACATTCAGTACTTC. Protein product: CSAGTGNIQYF. This chain connects TRBV20-1 to TRBJ2-4; 9 nucleotides match TRBD1. Trimming removed 6 bases from V and 7 bases from J; junction bases left unmatched: 1. Germline V gene data show CDR1 as DFQATT and CDR2 as SNEGSKA (reference sequence). The CDR3 is 11 residues long.

This chain links TRBV19 with TRBJ2-7; TRBD1 is a possible D gene (6 bases). Between the trimmed V and J ends, which lost 5 bases and 3 bases, there was a span of 17 bases. This CDR3 spans 15 amino acids. CDR1 and CDR2 from the germline V gene are LNHDA and SQIVND (reference sequence). The DNA for the CDR3 is TGTGCCAGTAGTGCCTACCTAACAGGGAACTACGAGCAGTACTTC. It specifies CASSAYLTGNYEQYF. Variable domain in full (rest from reference TRBV19 and TRBJ2-7): DGGITQSPKYLFRKEGQNVTLSCEQNLNHDAMYWYRQDPGQGLRLIYYSQIVNDFQKGDIAEGYSVSREKKESFPLTVTSAQKNPTAFYLCASSAYLTGNYEQYFGPGTRLTVT.

The chain combines TRBV6-1 with TRBJ2-7; tentative D call: TRBD1 (5 bases). The V end lost 2 bases, the J end lost 6 bases, and 11 bases lay between the germline ends. CDR1 and CDR2 from the germline V gene are MNHNS and SASEGT. This CDR3 is 13 amino acids long. The CDR3 loop is CASSENLGAEQYF. Here the CDR3 DNA reads TGTGCCAGCAGTGAAAATTTAGGGGCCGAGCAGTACTTC.

V is TRBV10-3 and J is TRBJ2-7; D ambiguous. Between the trimmed V and J ends, which lost 6 bases and 2 bases, there was a span of 8 bases. The CDR3 consists of 12 residues. Germline assignment: CDR1 ENHRY and CDR2 SYGVKD. The CDR3 sequence: CAISQLAYEQYF. The CDR3 DNA reads as TGTGCCATCAGCCAACTGGCCTACGAGCAGTACTTC.

This clone was detected only a few times. The V gene is TRBV7-3, the J gene TRBJ2-3, with a possible D match to TRBD2 (5 bases). The V gene's germline CDR1 is SGHTA and CDR2 FQGTGA. The CDR3 extends over 16 amino acids. V was pared by 5 bases and J by 6 bases, with 21 bases between. The CDR3 reads CASSLGMAVKADTQYF. CDR3 in DNA: TGTGCCAGCAGCCTCGGGATGGCAGTCAAGGCGGATACGCAGTATTTT. The full variable domain, in which reference TRBV7-3 and TRBJ2-3 provide the parts outside the CDR3, is GAGVSQTPSNKVTEKGKYVELRCDPISGHTALYWYRQSLGQGPEFLIYFQGTGAADDSGLPNDRFFAVRPEGSVSTLKIQRTERGDSAVYLCASSLGMAVKADTQYFGPGTRLTVL.

The gene calls are TRBV10-3 and TRBJ1-1; the D gene is possibly TRBD1 (5 bases). The V end lost 6 bases, the J end lost 5 bases, and 7 bases lay between the germline ends. This CDR3 is 11 amino acids long. Germline assignment: CDR1 ENHRY and CDR2 SYGVKD. CDR3 protein: CAISGGTEAFF. CDR3 sequence (DNA): TGTGCCATCAGCGGGGGTACTGAAGCTTTCTTT.

This chain joins TRBV6-6 and TRBJ1-1; 8 bases are a match to TRBD1. The germline V gene encodes CDR1 MNHNY and CDR2 SVGAGI (reference sequence). The V gene end was trimmed by 5 bases and the J gene end by 4 bases; junction bases not matched to a gene: 3. The CDR3 runs to 13 residues. CDR3 in amino acids: CASSTTGGTEAFF. CDR3 nucleotides: TGTGCCAGCAGTACTACAGGGGGCACTGAAGCTTTCTTT.

The V call is TRBV3-1 (or the pseudogene TRBV3-2), the J call TRBJ1-1, with D hard to call. This CDR3 spans 14 amino acids. The V gene's germline CDR1 is LGHDT and CDR2 YNNKEL (reference sequence). The V and J ends lost 0 bases and 1 base respectively, with 6 bases between them. The CDR3 bases are TGTGCCAGCAGCCAAGATTGGCAGAACACTGAAGCTTTCTTT. Protein: CASSQDWQNTEAFF.

This chain links TRBV30 with TRBJ1-1; the D is unclear. The germline gives CDR1 GTSNPN, CDR2 SVGIG (reference sequence). Trimming removed 2 bases at V and 2 bases at J, with 6 bases between. CDR3 length: 12 amino acids. The chain's CDR3 is CAWSLTNTEAFF. In nucleotides, the CDR3 is TGTGCCTGGAGTCTCACAAACACTGAAGCTTTCTTT.

The chain joins TRBV28 to TRBJ1-2, with TRBD1 matching 7 bases. CDR1 MDHEN and CDR2 SYDVKM come from the germline V gene. The CDR3 sequence is 15 residues long. Trimming removed 5 bases from V and 1 base from J; junction bases left unmatched: 7. The CDR3 sequence: CASSPRDSFNYGYTF. In DNA, the CDR3 is TGTGCCAGCAGTCCGAGGGACAGCTTTAACTATGGCTACACCTTC.

The chain recombines TRBV6-6 with TRBJ2-2; TRBD2 matches at 8 bases. V was clipped by 5 bases and J by 7 bases; unmatched bases: 6. CDR1 MNHNY and CDR2 SVGAGI come from the germline V gene (reference sequence). This CDR3 has 14 amino acids. CDR3 residues: CASSGTRWGGELFF. Here the CDR3 DNA reads TGTGCCAGCAGTGGGACTAGGTGGGGCGGGGAGCTGTTTTTT.

This clone appeared once. The chain carries TRBV7-2 and TRBJ1-6; 7 nucleotides agree with TRBD1. The CDR3 consists of 17 residues. V lost 1 base, J lost 7 bases, and 10 bases stayed unmatched. CDR1 and CDR2 from the germline V gene are SGHTA and FQGNSA. CDR3 bases: TGTGCCAGCAGCTTAGGCCCGCCGGGACAGAAAAATTCACCCCTCCACTTT. It specifies CASSLGPPGQKNSPLHF. Full variable domain (missing parts from reference TRBV7-2 and TRBJ1-6): GAGVSQSPSNKVTEKGKDVELRCDPISGHTALYWYRQSLGQGLEFLIYFQGNSAPDKSGLPSDRFSAERTGGSVSTLTIQRTQQEDSAVYLCASSLGPPGQKNSPLHFGNGTRLTVT.